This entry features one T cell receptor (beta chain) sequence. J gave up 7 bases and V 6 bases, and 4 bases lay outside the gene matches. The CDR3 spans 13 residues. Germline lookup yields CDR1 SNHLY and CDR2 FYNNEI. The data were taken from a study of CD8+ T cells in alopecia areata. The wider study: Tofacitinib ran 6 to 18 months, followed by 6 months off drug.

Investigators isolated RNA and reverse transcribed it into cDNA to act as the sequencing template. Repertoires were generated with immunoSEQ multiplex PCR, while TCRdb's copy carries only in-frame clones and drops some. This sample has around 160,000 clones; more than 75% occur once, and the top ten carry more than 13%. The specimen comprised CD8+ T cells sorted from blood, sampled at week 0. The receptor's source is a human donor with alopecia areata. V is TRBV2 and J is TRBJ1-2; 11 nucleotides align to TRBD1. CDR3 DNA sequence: TGTGCCAGCAGCGGACAGGGGGCCTCTGGCTACACCTTC. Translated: CASSGQGASGYTF.